The rows below give T cell receptor beta chains drawn from one sample of a study of blood T cells in healthy people across ages. A single record per CDR3 protein comes from TCRdb applying MiXCR to the 5' RACE reads. This sample carries under 2 million distinct CDR3 sequences, 30% to 40% of them seen once, and the ten largest clones take around 11%. The source material was blood. These TCRs come from a woman aged 25 to 45 in good health. Both conserved end residues are part of each CDR3. D genes are given only for firm matches. The listing skips clone size in some rows; elsewhere it reads once, few, many or a size class.

d_gene | j_gene | v_gene | len | abundance | CDR3aa | CDR3nt
- | TRBJ1-1 | TRBV7-8 | 14 | - | CASSSQVRGTEAFF | TGTGCCAGCAGTTCACAGGTCAGGGGCACTGAAGCTTTCTTT
- | TRBJ1-1 | TRBV7-2 | 17 | many | CASSLQGPGHGNTEAFF | TGTGCCAGCAGCTTACAGGGACCGGGACATGGGAACACTGAAGCTTTCTTT
TRBD2 | TRBJ2-7 | TRBV5-5 | 15 | many | CASSSAGGLTAEQYF | TGTGCCAGCTCATCCGCGGGGGGCCTGACTGCCGAGCAGTACTTC
- | TRBJ2-3 | TRBV20-1 | 13 | many | CSARTGSTDTQYF | TGCAGTGCTAGGACAGGAAGCACAGATACGCAGTATTTT
- | TRBJ1-2 | TRBV9 | 14 | - | CASSVDQGTYGYTF | TGTGCCAGCAGCGTAGATCAGGGCACCTATGGCTACACCTTC
- | TRBJ2-1 | TRBV3-1 | 15 | - | CASSQVSPSHNEQFF | TGTGCCAGCAGCCAAGTGTCCCCGAGCCACAATGAGCAGTTCTTC
- | TRBJ1-1 | TRBV20-1 | 13 | few | CSASPGSSTEAFF | TGCAGTGCTAGCCCAGGGTCCAGTACTGAAGCTTTCTTT
- | TRBJ1-2 | TRBV28 | 13 | once | CASSSRDLHGYTF | TGTGCCAGCAGTTCCAGGGACCTGCATGGCTACACCTTC
TRBD2 | TRBJ2-3 | TRBV6-5 | 18 | many | CASSSFGTSGLGPDTQYF | TGTGCCAGCAGTTCGTTTGGGACTAGCGGCCTGGGGCCAGATACGCAGTATTTT
- | TRBJ2-2 | TRBV7-2 | 13 | - | CASSTDSTGELFF | TGTGCCAGCAGTACAGACAGCACCGGGGAGCTGTTTTTT
- | TRBJ1-1 | TRBV6-5 | 13 | - | CASSATKGTEAFF | TGTGCCAGCAGCGCAACCAAGGGGACTGAAGCTTTCTTT
- | TRBJ2-7 | TRBV29-1 | 14 | many | CSVVGGVLSYEQYF | TGCAGCGTTGTTGGGGGCGTCCTCTCCTACGAGCAGTACTTC
- | TRBJ1-1 | TRBV16 | 14 | - | CASSQLRMNTEAFF | TGTGCCAGCAGCCAATTGCGGATGAACACTGAAGCTTTCTTT
TRBD1 | TRBJ2-7 | TRBV4-1 | 15 | - | CANSQGARGRDEQYF | TGCGCCAACAGCCAAGGTGCCAGGGGGCGCGACGAGCAGTACTTC
- | TRBJ2-3 | TRBV19 | 16 | - | CASNTPGTRDEDTQYF | TGTGCCAGTAATACCCCGGGGACGAGGGATGAAGATACGCAGTATTTT
- | TRBJ2-3 | TRBV3-1 | 17 | - | CASSQLVRTSDTDTQYF | TGTGCCAGCAGCCAACTTGTTAGAACCTCCGATACAGATACGCAGTATTTT
- | TRBJ2-3 | TRBV6-1 | 14 | - | CASSDTSPPDTQYF | TGTGCCAGCAGTGACACCTCTCCCCCAGATACGCAGTATTTT
- | TRBJ2-1 | TRBV3-1 | 13 | - | CASSQDFQCEQFF | TGTGCCAGCAGCCAAGATTTTCAGTGTGAGCAGTTCTTC
TRBD2 | TRBJ2-1 | TRBV12-3/TRBV12-4 | 16 | - | CASSLGAGVSPSEQFF | TGTGCCAGCAGTTTAGGAGCGGGAGTATCCCCCAGTGAGCAGTTCTTC
TRBD2 | TRBJ2-5 | TRBV7-2 | 15 | few | CASSSGTSGIQTQYF | TGTGCCAGCAGCTCCGGGACTAGCGGGATACAGACCCAGTACTTC
- | TRBJ2-3 | TRBV4-1 | 18 | - | CASSQRMRRGQITDTQYF | TGCGCCAGCAGCCAAAGAATGCGGAGGGGTCAGATTACAGATACGCAGTATTTT
TRBD2 | TRBJ2-1 | TRBV29-1 | 14 | - | CSALSGGAWNEQFF | TGCAGTGCTCTTAGCGGGGGGGCTTGGAATGAGCAGTTCTTC
- | TRBJ2-3 | TRBV7-6 | 16 | - | CASSLVLAPRTDTQYF | TGTGCCAGCAGCTTAGTTCTGGCGCCCCGCACAGATACGCAGTATTTT
- | TRBJ2-1 | TRBV6-1 | 15 | - | CASSEHKGFYNEQFF | TGTGCCAGCAGTGAACATAAGGGATTCTACAATGAGCAGTTCTTC